This TCR beta chain was obtained from a study of human T cells and chemical hapten exposure. This clonotype was observed a handful of times. Specified time point: patch test 2, 6 weeks after DPC sensitization. Treatment given: therapeutic diphenylcyclopropenone sensitization with weekly scalp DPC. Trimming took 3 bases from V and 4 from J, leaving 12 bases between them. CDR1 is SGHVS, CDR2 FNYEAQ, per germline. The CDR3 is 14 amino acids. TCRdb used MiXCR to reprocess the RACE reads, holding one entry per CDR3 protein. The table records 27,000 or so distinct CDR3 sequences, approximately 9% of them present only once.

The sample was whole blood, taken in connection with sensitization to the hapten diphenylcyclopropenone (DPC). This clonotype originated in a man aged 25-45 years with alopecia areata. Some clones in this sample may be carry-over from other donors' samples. The V gene is TRBV7-6, the J gene TRBJ1-1; D remains unclear. Written as DNA, the CDR3 is TGTGCCAGCAGCTTGTCTGAATTCGGCACTGAAGCTTTCTTT. Protein sequence: CASSLSEFGTEAFF.